These 16 T cell receptor beta chains came from one sample sequenced in a study of tumor and adjacent non-tumor tissue in lung cancer. No cell sorting was done before RNA was extracted from the tissue. Three rounds of nested PCR, following a modified ARM-PCR protocol, produced the TCRbeta library. In TCRdb, the multiplex PCR reads were re-called with MiXCR into one record per CDR3 protein. The top ten hold 8% to 9.5% of the sample, which has 75,000 to 95,000 distinct CDR3 sequences, roughly two thirds seen once. The specimen sequenced was lung tumor tissue. The receptors originated from a woman aged 40 to 55 with non-small cell lung cancer.

The chain carries TRBV11-3 and TRBJ2-1; no firm D call. The CDR3 has 16 residues. The V gene's germline CDR1 is SGHNT and CDR2 YENEEA. Trimming cost V 10 bases and J 0 bases, with 19 bases left between them. The CDR3 region has the DNA TGTGCCAACAATCCAAGACCTAGGAGCTCCTACAATGAGCAGTTCTTC. Translating gives CANNPRPRSSYNEQFF. Drawing the rest from reference TRBV11-3 and TRBJ2-1, the complete variable domain is EAGVVQSPRYKIIEKKQPVAFWCNPISGHNTLYWYLQNLGQGPELLIRYENEEAVDDSQLPKDRFSAERLKGVDSTLKIQPAELGDSAVYLCANNPRPRSSYNEQFFGPGTRLTVL.

In its sample, this clonotype was seen once. The CDR3 sequence: CASSSPTGGMGDQYF. The CDR3, as DNA: TGTGCCAGCAGCTCCCCGACAGGGGGAATGGGCGATCAGTACTTC. The chain carries TRBV7-9 and TRBJ2-7, with 9 nucleotides matching TRBD1. Germline lookup yields CDR1 SEHNR and CDR2 FQNEAQ (reference sequence). V was pared by 4 bases and J by 10 bases, with 14 bases of the junction left unmatched. The CDR3 is 15 residues long.

This chain uses TRBV20-1 with TRBJ2-3, with D perhaps matching TRBD2 (5 bases). Trimming shortened V by 3 bases and J by 0 bases, and 16 bases separated the two germline ends. Germline CDR1 DFQATT, CDR2 SNEGSKA (reference sequence). The CDR3 spans 16 residues. The CDR3 sequence: CSARHGSGTSTDTQYF. CDR3 sequence (DNA): TGCAGTGCTAGGCATGGAAGCGGAACTAGCACAGATACGCAGTATTTT.

This clonotype was detected ten times or more. The chain is built from TRBV5-4 and TRBJ2-7; 7 bases match TRBD2. Losses at the gene ends were 4 bases for V and 3 bases for J; bases not matched to a gene: 13. CDR1 is SGHNT and CDR2 is YYREEE in the germline V gene (reference sequence). The CDR3 contains 16 residues. This CDR3 is CASSDPGGGSIYEQYF. Written as DNA, the CDR3 is TGTGCCAGCAGCGACCCGGGCGGCGGGAGTATCTACGAGCAGTACTTC.

This clonotype was seen more than once but under ten times. One junction end does not reproduce the germline sequence, and a read error may be involved. The chain is built from TRBV30 and TRBJ2-3, with D possibly being TRBD1 or TRBD2 (5 bases each). The CDR3 is 14 amino acids. CDR1 and CDR2 (germline): GTSNPN, SVGIG (reference sequence). Written as DNA, the CDR3 is TGTGCCAGGAGTGGAGAGGGGAGCACAGATACGCAGTATTTT. It codes for CARSGEGSTDTQYF. The full variable domain, with the rest looked up from reference TRBV30 and TRBJ2-3, is SQTIHQWPATLVQPVGSPLSLECTVEGTSNPNLYWYRQAAGRGLQLLFYSVGIGQISSEVPQNLSASRPQDRQFILSSKKLLLSDSGFYLCARSGEGSTDTQYFGPGTRLTVL.

This clonotype was found once. One end of the junction is discordant with germline, which a read error may explain. The chain employs TRBV6-5 and TRBJ1-6; 8 nucleotides align to TRBD1. Germline-derived CDR1 and CDR2 are MNHEY and SVGAGI. This CDR3 spans 15 amino acids. The CDR3 DNA is TGTGCCAGCACCCCCAGGGCAGGGGGCCATTCACGCCTCCACTTT. Translation gives CASTPRAGGHSRLHF.

This clonotype was detected only once. Just one base apart from a much larger clone, this may be a read error. The CDR3 nucleotides read TGTGTCAGCAGTTACACAACAGCCGGGGGGCTGTTTTTT. It translates to CVSSYTTAGGLFF. The chain couples TRBV6-5 to TRBJ2-2; D is perhaps TRBD2 (6 bases). Germline-derived CDR1 and CDR2 are MNHEY and SVGAGI. CDR3 length equals 13 residues.

This clonotype was detected only once. At one end, the junction sequence differs from germline, possibly due to a read error. This chain connects TRBV11-2 to TRBJ2-7; D assignment may be TRBD1 or TRBD2 (5 bases each). This CDR3 has 14 amino acids. Germline CDR1 is SGHAT and CDR2 is FQNNGV. In nucleotides, the CDR3 is TGTGCCAGCAACGTTCCCGGGGCATCCAACGAGCACTACTTC. Translated, it gives CASNVPGASNEHYF.

This clonotype was observed a single time. The chain couples TRBV20-1 to TRBJ2-5; 7 bases align to TRBD1. Unmatched junction bases numbered 13, after V lost 1 base and J lost 8 bases. Germline V gene lookup returns CDR1 DFQATT and CDR2 SNEGSKA (reference sequence). This CDR3 has 15 residues. Here the CDR3 DNA reads TGCAGTGCTAGAGGCTCGAGACAGGGTGGGCAAACCCAGTACTTC. It is translated as CSARGSRQGGQTQYF.

A word on this clonotype: Sequence at one end of the junction differs from germline and may be a read error. The chain combines TRBV5-6 with TRBJ1-5, with 8 bases lining up with TRBD1. The length of the CDR3 is 16 residues. CDR1 is SGHDT, CDR2 YYEEEE, per germline. CDR3 residues: CAGSLRGQDSNQPQHF. CDR3 nucleotides: TGTGCCGGCAGCTTGAGGGGACAGGATAGCAATCAGCCCCAGCATTTT.

This clonotype was seen a few times. Since a much larger clone is just one base distant, this may be a read error. CDR3 loop: CASSWTGIDQPQHF. The CDR3 coding sequence is TGTGCCAGCAGTTGGACAGGGATAGATCAGCCCCAGCATTTT. The chain carries TRBV12-3 or TRBV12-4 and TRBJ1-5, with 8 bases aligning to TRBD1. V gave up 4 bases and J gave up 5 bases; unmatched junction bases: 4. There are 14 residues in the CDR3.

The chain is built from TRBV4-2 and TRBJ2-7; D ambiguous. The CDR3 length is 15 residues. V lost 6 bases and J 3 bases, leaving 18 bases between the germline ends. Germline V lookup: CDR1 LGHNA, CDR2 YNFKEQ. CDR3 sequence: CASSQRTREFYEQYF. DNA for the CDR3: TGTGCCAGCAGTCAAAGAACAAGGGAATTCTACGAGCAGTACTTC.

Notes on this clonotype: A much larger clone differs by one base, so this may be a read error. Here the CDR3 DNA reads TGTGCCGGCAGCGAGGCAGATACGCAGTATTTT. Its translation is CAGSEADTQYF. This chain links TRBV5-4 with TRBJ2-3; D uncertain. The CDR3 is made up of 11 amino acids. CDR1 and CDR2 from the germline V gene are SGHNT and YYREEE (reference sequence).

Remarks on this clonotype: The junction and the germline gene differ at one end; a read error may be behind it. The chain's CDR3 is CANSSVSGNTIYF. The CDR3 nucleotides read TGTGCCAACAGCAGCGTCTCTGGAAACACTATATACTTT. The chain combines TRBV11-2 with TRBJ1-3; D not certain. This CDR3 comprises 13 residues. The V gene's germline CDR1 is SGHAT and CDR2 FQNNGV.

The rearrangement joins TRBV11-3 to TRBJ2-5, with 7 bases fitting TRBD1. V lost 0 bases to trimming and J lost 0 bases; unmatched junction nucleotides: 4. The germline CDR1 and CDR2 sequences are SGHNT and YENEEA. The CDR3 is made up of 16 amino acids. DNA for the CDR3: TGTGCCAGCAGCTTAGACGGGACAGCGTACCAAGAGACCCAGTACTTC. It is translated as CASSLDGTAYQETQYF.

There are a few counts of this clonotype. A much larger clone sits a single nucleotide away, making a read error possible. The chain has TRBV6-4 and TRBJ2-4, with D perhaps TRBD2 (6 bases). Trimming left V 4 bases short and J 0 bases short, with 25 bases between. The CDR3 loop spans 20 amino acids. Germline V gene data show CDR1 as MRHNA and CDR2 as SNTAGT. DNA for the CDR3: TGTGCCAGCAGTGTCCAGGTCGCGGGGCTTCGTTTCCTAGCCAAAAACATTCAGTACTTC. Amino acid sequence: CASSVQVAGLRFLAKNIQYF.